One sample yielded the 10 T cell receptor beta chains listed below, sequenced in a study of T cells in Graves' hyperthyroidism and ophthalmopathy. TCR beta CDR3 regions were amplified from RNA transcripts. A first-round RT-PCR of the TCR CDR3 used the HTBI primer set. TCRdb reprocessed the multiplex PCR reads with MiXCR, giving one entry per CDR3 protein. Here the sample spans about 640,000 distinct CDR3 sequences, roughly 20% being singletons. The specimen was blood. These receptors were taken from a man aged 25-45 years with Graves' ophthalmopathy.

Remarks on this clonotype: This may be a read error: a much more frequent sequence differs by one nucleotide. Here the CDR3 reads CASSRGTSYEQYF. In DNA form, the CDR3 reads TGTGCCAGCAGTCGGGGGACCTCCTACGAGCAGTACTTC. V gene TRBV25-1 combines with J gene TRBJ2-7; a possible D gene is TRBD2 (6 bases). Trimming cost V 5 bases and J 0 bases, with 8 bases left between them. The germline CDR1 and CDR2 sequences are MGHDK and SYGVNS. This CDR3 has 13 amino acids.

In regard to this clonotype: A read error may explain this, as a much larger clone is one base away. The rearrangement links TRBV28 to TRBJ2-5, with D hard to call. The CDR3 loop spans 12 amino acids. Trimming took off 6 bases at V and 5 bases at J, with 10 bases between the two ends. Germline assignment: CDR1 MDHEN and CDR2 SYDVKM. CDR3 sequence reads: CASRWREETQYF. The CDR3 region has the DNA TGTGCCAGCAGGTGGAGAGAGGAGACCCAGTACTTC.

The chain is built from TRBV28 and TRBJ2-4; D gene unclear. The germline CDR1 and CDR2 sequences are MDHEN and SYDVKM. Between the trimmed V and J ends, which lost 5 bases and 6 bases, there was a span of 14 bases. The CDR3 has 14 residues. This CDR3 reads CASSQRTPGNIQYF. CDR3 coding DNA: TGTGCCAGCAGTCAAAGGACCCCCGGAAACATTCAGTACTTC.

The chain joins TRBV27 to TRBJ2-2; no clear D. CDR1 is MNHEY and CDR2 is SMNVEV in the germline V gene (reference sequence). Trimming shortened V by 6 bases and J by 7 bases, and 15 bases separated the two germline ends. This CDR3 spans 14 amino acids. CDR3 coding DNA: TGTGCCAGCAGCCAAGACCGTTTCGTCGGGGAGCTGTTTTTT. This sequence encodes CASSQDRFVGELFF.

In this sample, this clonotype turned up many times. CDR3 in amino acids: CASSSKGYSNQPQHF. The DNA of the CDR3 is TGTGCCAGCAGTTCCAAGGGCTATAGCAATCAGCCCCAGCATTTT. The chain combines TRBV12-3 or TRBV12-4 with TRBJ1-5; D gene uncertain. The CDR3 extends over 15 amino acids. V lost 4 bases and J 0 bases, leaving 10 bases between the germline ends.

In its sample, this clonotype was seen a few times. This chain uses TRBV10-3 with TRBJ2-2; 10 bases fit TRBD2. The ends lost 6 bases at V and 6 bases at J; junction bases unmatched: 7. This CDR3 is built from 15 residues. In germline, CDR1 is ENHRY, CDR2 SYGVKD. CDR3 region: CAISKTSGSAGELFF. DNA of the CDR3: TGTGCCATCAGCAAGACTAGCGGGTCTGCCGGGGAGCTGTTTTTT.

This clonotype has only a few counts. This rearrangement joins TRBV7-2 to TRBJ1-2; D uncertain. V was cut by 6 bases and J by 4 bases, with 15 bases left in between. The CDR3 contains 14 residues. CDR1 is SGHTA and CDR2 is FQGNSA in the germline V gene. The CDR3 DNA is TGTGCCAGCAGATTGGTAAAGGGAGTCTATGGCTACACCTTC. Its translation: CASRLVKGVYGYTF. Using reference TRBV7-2 and TRBJ1-2 for the parts outside the CDR3, the full variable domain is GAGVSQSPSNKVTEKGKDVELRCDPISGHTALYWYRQSLGQGLEFLIYFQGNSAPDKSGLPSDRFSAERTGGSVSTLTIQRTQQEDSAVYLCASRLVKGVYGYTFGSGTRLTVV.

This clonotype has only a few counts. This chain links TRBV6-2 or TRBV6-3 with TRBJ2-2; TRBD1 agrees at 7 bases. The CDR3 loop spans 17 amino acids. From germline, CDR1 is MNHEY and CDR2 SVGEGT. V lost 0 bases, J lost 6 bases, and 10 bases stayed unmatched. CDR3 sequence reads: CASSYSMWTGKAGELFF. The CDR3 region has the DNA TGTGCCAGCAGTTACTCGATGTGGACAGGAAAAGCCGGGGAGCTGTTTTTT.

This clonotype was counted a few times. The genes are TRBV20-1 and TRBJ2-1; 9 nucleotides align to TRBD2. Germline V lookup: CDR1 DFQATT, CDR2 SNEGSKA (reference sequence). The CDR3 runs to 16 residues. Trimming removed 2 bases from V and 8 bases from J; junction bases left unmatched: 13. In nucleotides, the CDR3 is TGCAGTGCTAGAACCGAGGGGCGGGAGGGCCCCGATGAGCAGTTCTTC. Translated, it gives CSARTEGREGPDEQFF.

The rearrangement links TRBV27 to TRBJ1-2; D unclear. The V gene's germline CDR1 is MNHEY and CDR2 SMNVEV (reference sequence). Trimming left V 6 bases short and J 2 bases short, with 16 bases between. The CDR3 sequence is 15 residues long. CDR3 residues: CASSEGPERNYGYTF. The DNA for the CDR3 is TGTGCCAGCAGCGAGGGCCCCGAGAGGAACTATGGCTACACCTTC.